These 27 T cell receptor beta chains originate from one sample sequenced in a study of cytomegalovirus exposure and HLA in healthy donors. The PCR was carried out with 60 Vbeta primers and 13 Jbeta primers. Sequencing used immunoSEQ multiplex PCR; TCRdb keeps in-frame clones, though not all of them. The table has roughly 96,000 clones, about 70% seen once; the top ten hold under 3%. The material sequenced was PBMCs. The receptors were gathered from a female donor in good health and CMV-seropositive.

This chain joins TRBV4-1 and TRBJ2-1, with 9 bases fitting TRBD2. CDR3 length: 15 amino acids. CDR1 is MGHRA and CDR2 is YSYEKL in the germline V gene. J gave up 5 bases and V 4 bases, and 6 bases lay outside the gene matches. The CDR3 region has the DNA TGCGCCAGCAGCCGCGGGGGGGGCCGTAACAATGAGCAGTTCTTC. It yields the protein CASSRGGGRNNEQFF.

The V and J genes are TRBV4-3 and TRBJ2-1, with 13 bases lining up with TRBD2. Germline V CDR1 and CDR2: LGHNA, YSLEER. The CDR3 runs to 16 residues. V was clipped by 1 base and J by 3 bases; unmatched bases: 0. Here the CDR3 reads CASSQGLAGGYNEQFF. The CDR3 DNA reads TGCGCCAGCAGCCAAGGACTAGCGGGAGGCTACAATGAGCAGTTCTTC.

This clone appeared once. The chain combines TRBV28 with TRBJ2-2, with 11 bases identical to TRBD2. This CDR3 has 16 residues. V dropped 8 bases and J dropped 4; count of bases not matched to a gene: 9. Germline lookup yields CDR1 MDHEN and CDR2 SYDVKM. CDR3 region: CASRGSGRGTTGELFF. The CDR3 DNA is TGTGCCAGCCGGGGTAGCGGGAGGGGTACCACCGGGGAGCTGTTTTTT.

The chain employs TRBV6-5 and TRBJ2-5; 12 nucleotides line up with TRBD2. Germline V gene lookup returns CDR1 MNHEY and CDR2 SVGAGI. The trim removed 4 bases at V and 6 bases at J, leaving 6 bases unmatched. This CDR3 region has 15 residues. The CDR3: CASSLASGRAKTQYF. In nucleotides, the CDR3 is TGTGCCAGCAGTTTAGCTAGCGGGAGGGCAAAGACCCAGTACTTC.

The V gene is TRBV9, the J gene TRBJ1-6; D is perhaps TRBD1 (6 bases). Germline V gene lookup returns CDR1 SGDLS and CDR2 YYNGEE. V was clipped by 0 bases and J by 10 bases, with 14 bases between them. CDR3 length: 15 residues. The CDR3 loop reads CASSVGWQGKSPLHF. The CDR3 region has the DNA TGTGCCAGCAGCGTAGGTTGGCAGGGGAAATCACCCCTCCACTTT.

The V call is TRBV4-1, the J call TRBJ1-5; possibly TRBD1 for D (5 bases). V was clipped by 2 bases and J by 6 bases, with 14 bases between them. The CDR3 is made up of 15 amino acids. CDR1 is MGHRA and CDR2 is YSYEKL in the germline V gene. CDR3 protein: CASSQNPNGGQPQHF. CDR3 coding DNA: TGCGCCAGCAGCCAAAACCCCAACGGGGGTCAGCCCCAGCATTTT.

The V gene is TRBV10-3, the J gene TRBJ2-7; D not resolved. Trimming left V 3 bases short and J 2 bases short, with 20 bases between. Germline-derived CDR1 and CDR2 are ENHRY and SYGVKD. The CDR3 has 17 amino acids. CDR3 DNA sequence: TGTGCCATCAGTGAAAACTCATCACCGTCTACTGCCTACGAGCAGTACTTC. It translates to CAISENSSPSTAYEQYF.

The genes are TRBV5-1 and TRBJ1-1; 9 bases are a match to TRBD1. Trimming at V came to 1 base and at J to 3 bases, leaving 1 base not matched to a gene. Germline V CDR1 and CDR2: SGHRS, YFSETQ. This CDR3 region has 14 residues. The DNA of the CDR3 is TGCGCCAGCAGCTTGAGACAGGGGGACACTGAAGCTTTCTTT. It translates to CASSLRQGDTEAFF.

The chain joins TRBV7-3 to TRBJ2-2; 8 nucleotides line up with TRBD2. Trimming at V came to 8 bases and at J to 7 bases, leaving 9 bases not matched to a gene. The CDR3 is 14 residues long. CDR1 is SGHTA, CDR2 FQGTGA, per germline. CDR3 sequence reads: CASAPAGVGGELFF. The CDR3 nucleotides read TGTGCCAGCGCCCCAGCGGGGGTAGGCGGGGAGCTGTTTTTT.

This clone was seen a handful of times. The J gene is TRBJ1-4, the V gene TRBV28, with 7 bases aligning to TRBD1. Germline loops: CDR1 MDHEN, CDR2 SYDVKM. The CDR3 length is 16 residues. Germline trimming cut 2 bases from V and 1 base from J; bases unmatched to any gene: 4. CDR3 amino acids: CASSLGQARTNEKLFF. The CDR3 DNA follows: TGTGCCAGCAGTTTAGGACAGGCGAGAACTAATGAAAAACTGTTTTTT.

V is TRBV2 and J is TRBJ1-1; tentatively, D is TRBD1 (5 bases). With 6 bases removed from V and 4 bases from J, the gap between germline ends came to 15 bases. Per the germline V gene, CDR1 is SNHLY and CDR2 is FYNNEI. The CDR3 spans 14 residues. CDR3 region: CASSVTPGITEAFF. The CDR3 coding sequence is TGTGCCAGCAGCGTTACCCCAGGGATCACTGAAGCTTTCTTT. Full variable domain (outside the CDR3, taken from reference TRBV2 and TRBJ1-1): EPEVTQTPSHQVTQMGQEVILRCVPISNHLYFYWYRQILGQKVEFLVSFYNNEISEKSEIFDDQFSVERPDGSNFTLKIRSTKLEDSAMYFCASSVTPGITEAFFGQGTRLTVV.

The chain links TRBV6-1 to TRBJ1-2, with 7 bases aligning to TRBD1. Germline V gives CDR1 MNHNS, CDR2 SASEGT. Trimming cost V 0 bases and J 2 bases; bases outside gene matches: 3. CDR3 length: 15 amino acids. CDR3: CASSEAYRGNYGYTF. The CDR3, as DNA: TGTGCCAGCAGTGAAGCGTACAGGGGAAACTATGGCTACACCTTC.

The table lists this clone with a count of one. In nucleotides, the CDR3 is TGTGCCAGCAGCCCCCCAAGGCTCGGAGATGAAAAACTGTTTTTT. It specifies CASSPPRLGDEKLFF. The V and J genes are TRBV21-1 and TRBJ1-4. TRBV21-1 is an annotated pseudogene. There are 15 residues in the CDR3.

CDR3: CASSAYRGGEKLFF. CDR3 sequence (DNA): TGTGCCAGCAGCGCCTACAGGGGAGGAGAAAAACTGTTTTTT. This rearrangement joins TRBV5-6 to TRBJ1-4; the match to TRBD1 covers 7 bases. CDR3 length: 14 amino acids. Germline trimming cut 4 bases from V and 8 bases from J; bases unmatched to any gene: 8. Germline-derived CDR1 and CDR2 are SGHDT and YYEEEE.

In its sample, this clone was seen once. The V call is TRBV4-1, the J call TRBJ1-2; 9 nucleotides match TRBD1. The V and J ends lost 4 bases and 5 bases, in that order; junction bases with no gene match: 20. This CDR3 is built from 19 residues. Germline V gene sequence: CDR1 MGHRA, CDR2 YSYEKL. The CDR3 DNA reads as TGCGCCAGCAGCCCCCACTGGGGGACAGGGTCCTGGTCGGGGTATGGCTACACCTTC. This encodes CASSPHWGTGSWSGYGYTF.

This clone was seen only once. The chain combines TRBV4-2 with TRBJ2-7; 9 bases are shared with TRBD2. The junction had 10 bases not matched to a gene; V was cut back by 2 bases and J by 2 bases. Germline CDR1 reads LGHNA; CDR2 reads YNFKEQ. The CDR3 covers 17 residues. This CDR3 is CASSQNPGLAGTYEQYF. The CDR3, as DNA: TGTGCCAGCAGCCAAAACCCGGGACTAGCTGGGACCTACGAGCAGTACTTC.

The chain joins TRBV11-3 to TRBJ2-4; TRBD2 matches 8 bases. Germline trimming cut 5 bases from V and 8 bases from J; bases unmatched to any gene: 2. The length of the CDR3 is 12 residues. The germline CDR1 and CDR2 sequences are SGHNT and YENEEA. The CDR3 loop reads CASSRGGDIQYF. The CDR3 region has the DNA TGTGCCAGCAGCCGGGGGGGAGACATTCAGTACTTC. The full variable domain, its missing parts supplied by reference TRBV11-3 and TRBJ2-4, is EAGVVQSPRYKIIEKKQPVAFWCNPISGHNTLYWYLQNLGQGPELLIRYENEEAVDDSQLPKDRFSAERLKGVDSTLKIQPAELGDSAVYLCASSRGGDIQYFGAGTRLSVL.

In this sample, this clone turned up once. The V gene is TRBV2, the J gene TRBJ2-3; TRBD2 matches at 15 bases. The germline gives CDR1 SNHLY, CDR2 FYNNEI. J lost 6 bases, V lost 5 bases, and 6 bases had no gene match. CDR3 length: 16 residues. This CDR3 is CASSWTSGGAGDTQYF. The CDR3 DNA reads TGTGCCAGCAGTTGGACTAGCGGGGGGGCTGGCGATACGCAGTATTTT.

J is TRBJ1-2 and V is TRBV19, with TRBD1 matching 9 bases. The V and J ends lost 6 bases and 8 bases, in that order; junction bases with no gene match: 10. This CDR3 is built from 14 residues. Germline V gene lookup returns CDR1 LNHDA and CDR2 SQIVND (reference sequence). CDR3 region: CASRPGTGNFGYTF. CDR3 nucleotides: TGTGCCAGTAGACCCGGGACAGGGAATTTCGGCTACACCTTC.

CDR3 amino acids: CASSRDRGNNQPQHF. For the CDR3, the DNA is TGTGCCAGCAGTCGGGACAGGGGAAACAATCAGCCCCAGCATTTT. V is TRBV6-5 and J is TRBJ1-5, with 10 bases that match TRBD1. V trimming: 5 bases; J trimming: 3 bases; junction bases outside the gene matches: 4. Looked up from germline, CDR1 is MNHEY and CDR2 is SVGAGI. The CDR3 spans 15 residues.

The rearrangement links TRBV2 to TRBJ2-2; maybe TRBD2 (5 bases). This CDR3 has 16 amino acids. Germline-derived CDR1 and CDR2 are SNHLY and FYNNEI. V dropped 2 bases and J dropped 7 bases, with 17 bases sitting between them. The CDR3 spells CASSESEQTRGGELFF. The CDR3 region has the DNA TGTGCCAGCAGTGAAAGTGAGCAGACTCGGGGCGGGGAGCTGTTTTTT.

This clone was recorded once. The V call is TRBV2, the J call TRBJ2-7; maybe TRBD2 (6 bases). Germline V CDR1 and CDR2: SNHLY, FYNNEI. The germline V and J ends were trimmed by 6 bases and 2 bases, with 17 bases remaining between them. There are 15 residues in the CDR3. CDR3 bases: TGTGCCAGCAGGGCCCGGGACTTCCTCACCTACGAGCAGTACTTC. It codes for CASRARDFLTYEQYF.

Worth noting for this clone: This CDR3 is missing its conserved last phenylalanine or tryptophan, likely due to a read error. The DNA is left out, because the CDR3 cannot be placed on it with certainty; the CDR3 is given as TCRdb lists it. The rearrangement links TRBV27 to TRBJ1-1; TRBD1, the table's D call, was not compared with the DNA. Termini included, the CDR3 measures 10 amino acids. Germline V gene sequence: CDR1 MNHEY, CDR2 SMNVEV (reference sequence). CDR3 sequence reads: CASSSTGERC.

This clone was counted only a few times. V usage is TRBV13 and J usage is TRBJ1-6; TRBD1 matches at 9 bases. The CDR3 is 15 residues long. Germline trimming cut 7 bases from V and 5 bases from J; bases unmatched to any gene: 6. CDR1 is PRHDT and CDR2 is FYEKMQ in the germline V gene (reference sequence). The CDR3 nucleotides read TGTGCCAGCACCTTGGACAGGGGTGATAATTCACCCCTCCACTTT. Its protein is CASTLDRGDNSPLHF.

This clone was seen a few times. This sequence joins TRBV6-5 and TRBJ1-1, with a possible D match to TRBD1 (5 bases). This CDR3 contains 13 residues. Germline lookup yields CDR1 MNHEY and CDR2 SVGAGI. V was clipped by 6 bases and J by 4 bases, with 12 bases between them. The CDR3: CASSQGLATEAFF. CDR3 sequence (DNA): TGTGCCAGCAGCCAGGGACTAGCCACTGAAGCTTTCTTT.

The rearrangement uses TRBV30 and TRBJ1-6; D gene uncertain. CDR1 and CDR2 (germline): GTSNPN, SVGIG (reference sequence). V gave up 4 bases and J gave up 6 bases, with 10 bases separating them. The CDR3 loop spans 13 amino acids. The CDR3: CAWTPHSNSPLHF. The CDR3, as DNA: TGTGCCTGGACCCCCCACAGTAATTCACCCCTCCACTTT.

This chain links TRBV9 with TRBJ2-3; 12 nucleotides agree with TRBD2. In germline, CDR1 is SGDLS, CDR2 YYNGEE. The V and J ends lost 3 bases and 10 bases, in that order; junction bases with no gene match: 0. The CDR3 runs 12 residues. The chain's CDR3 is CASSASGGAQYF. CDR3 nucleotide sequence: TGTGCCAGCAGCGCTAGCGGGGGGGCGCAGTATTTT. The whole variable domain, remainder taken from reference TRBV9 and TRBJ2-3, is DSGVTQTPKHLITATGQRVTLRCSPRSGDLSVYWYQQSLDQGLQFLIQYYNGEERAKGNILERFSAQQFPDLHSELNLSSLELGDSALYFCASSASGGAQYFGPGTRLTVL.